This paragraph covers one TCR beta chain sequence. From germline, CDR1 is SGHTA and CDR2 FQGNSA. Trimming removed 3 bases from V and 9 bases from J; junction bases left unmatched: 6. CDR3 length: 14 residues. Per the original methods: Reference gene primer amplification gave nucleated cell count estimates. TCRdb's copy holds only in-frame clones and misses some; the assay was immunoSEQ multiplex PCR. V, J and clone size reflect that table, while D and trimming were determined from the DNA. The sample records roughly 220,000 clones, about 85% being singletons. These data are taken from a study of blood T cell repertoires in COVID-19. At the level of the study: Samples representing acute and convalescent COVID-19 were sourced from the United States, Italy and Spain.

The clonotype comes from a woman in her sixties who had recovered from COVID-19. Sequenced sample: peripheral blood. The rearrangement links TRBV7-2 to TRBJ2-1; TRBD1 agrees at 9 bases. This CDR3 is CASSLTGTGTEQFF. In nucleotides, the CDR3 is TGTGCCAGCAGCTTGACCGGGACAGGGACTGAGCAGTTCTTC. The full variable domain, its missing parts supplied by reference TRBV7-2 and TRBJ2-1, is GAGVSQSPSNKVTEKGKDVELRCDPISGHTALYWYRQSLGQGLEFLIYFQGNSAPDKSGLPSDRFSAERTGGSVSTLTIQRTQQEDSAVYLCASSLTGTGTEQFFGPGTRLTVL.